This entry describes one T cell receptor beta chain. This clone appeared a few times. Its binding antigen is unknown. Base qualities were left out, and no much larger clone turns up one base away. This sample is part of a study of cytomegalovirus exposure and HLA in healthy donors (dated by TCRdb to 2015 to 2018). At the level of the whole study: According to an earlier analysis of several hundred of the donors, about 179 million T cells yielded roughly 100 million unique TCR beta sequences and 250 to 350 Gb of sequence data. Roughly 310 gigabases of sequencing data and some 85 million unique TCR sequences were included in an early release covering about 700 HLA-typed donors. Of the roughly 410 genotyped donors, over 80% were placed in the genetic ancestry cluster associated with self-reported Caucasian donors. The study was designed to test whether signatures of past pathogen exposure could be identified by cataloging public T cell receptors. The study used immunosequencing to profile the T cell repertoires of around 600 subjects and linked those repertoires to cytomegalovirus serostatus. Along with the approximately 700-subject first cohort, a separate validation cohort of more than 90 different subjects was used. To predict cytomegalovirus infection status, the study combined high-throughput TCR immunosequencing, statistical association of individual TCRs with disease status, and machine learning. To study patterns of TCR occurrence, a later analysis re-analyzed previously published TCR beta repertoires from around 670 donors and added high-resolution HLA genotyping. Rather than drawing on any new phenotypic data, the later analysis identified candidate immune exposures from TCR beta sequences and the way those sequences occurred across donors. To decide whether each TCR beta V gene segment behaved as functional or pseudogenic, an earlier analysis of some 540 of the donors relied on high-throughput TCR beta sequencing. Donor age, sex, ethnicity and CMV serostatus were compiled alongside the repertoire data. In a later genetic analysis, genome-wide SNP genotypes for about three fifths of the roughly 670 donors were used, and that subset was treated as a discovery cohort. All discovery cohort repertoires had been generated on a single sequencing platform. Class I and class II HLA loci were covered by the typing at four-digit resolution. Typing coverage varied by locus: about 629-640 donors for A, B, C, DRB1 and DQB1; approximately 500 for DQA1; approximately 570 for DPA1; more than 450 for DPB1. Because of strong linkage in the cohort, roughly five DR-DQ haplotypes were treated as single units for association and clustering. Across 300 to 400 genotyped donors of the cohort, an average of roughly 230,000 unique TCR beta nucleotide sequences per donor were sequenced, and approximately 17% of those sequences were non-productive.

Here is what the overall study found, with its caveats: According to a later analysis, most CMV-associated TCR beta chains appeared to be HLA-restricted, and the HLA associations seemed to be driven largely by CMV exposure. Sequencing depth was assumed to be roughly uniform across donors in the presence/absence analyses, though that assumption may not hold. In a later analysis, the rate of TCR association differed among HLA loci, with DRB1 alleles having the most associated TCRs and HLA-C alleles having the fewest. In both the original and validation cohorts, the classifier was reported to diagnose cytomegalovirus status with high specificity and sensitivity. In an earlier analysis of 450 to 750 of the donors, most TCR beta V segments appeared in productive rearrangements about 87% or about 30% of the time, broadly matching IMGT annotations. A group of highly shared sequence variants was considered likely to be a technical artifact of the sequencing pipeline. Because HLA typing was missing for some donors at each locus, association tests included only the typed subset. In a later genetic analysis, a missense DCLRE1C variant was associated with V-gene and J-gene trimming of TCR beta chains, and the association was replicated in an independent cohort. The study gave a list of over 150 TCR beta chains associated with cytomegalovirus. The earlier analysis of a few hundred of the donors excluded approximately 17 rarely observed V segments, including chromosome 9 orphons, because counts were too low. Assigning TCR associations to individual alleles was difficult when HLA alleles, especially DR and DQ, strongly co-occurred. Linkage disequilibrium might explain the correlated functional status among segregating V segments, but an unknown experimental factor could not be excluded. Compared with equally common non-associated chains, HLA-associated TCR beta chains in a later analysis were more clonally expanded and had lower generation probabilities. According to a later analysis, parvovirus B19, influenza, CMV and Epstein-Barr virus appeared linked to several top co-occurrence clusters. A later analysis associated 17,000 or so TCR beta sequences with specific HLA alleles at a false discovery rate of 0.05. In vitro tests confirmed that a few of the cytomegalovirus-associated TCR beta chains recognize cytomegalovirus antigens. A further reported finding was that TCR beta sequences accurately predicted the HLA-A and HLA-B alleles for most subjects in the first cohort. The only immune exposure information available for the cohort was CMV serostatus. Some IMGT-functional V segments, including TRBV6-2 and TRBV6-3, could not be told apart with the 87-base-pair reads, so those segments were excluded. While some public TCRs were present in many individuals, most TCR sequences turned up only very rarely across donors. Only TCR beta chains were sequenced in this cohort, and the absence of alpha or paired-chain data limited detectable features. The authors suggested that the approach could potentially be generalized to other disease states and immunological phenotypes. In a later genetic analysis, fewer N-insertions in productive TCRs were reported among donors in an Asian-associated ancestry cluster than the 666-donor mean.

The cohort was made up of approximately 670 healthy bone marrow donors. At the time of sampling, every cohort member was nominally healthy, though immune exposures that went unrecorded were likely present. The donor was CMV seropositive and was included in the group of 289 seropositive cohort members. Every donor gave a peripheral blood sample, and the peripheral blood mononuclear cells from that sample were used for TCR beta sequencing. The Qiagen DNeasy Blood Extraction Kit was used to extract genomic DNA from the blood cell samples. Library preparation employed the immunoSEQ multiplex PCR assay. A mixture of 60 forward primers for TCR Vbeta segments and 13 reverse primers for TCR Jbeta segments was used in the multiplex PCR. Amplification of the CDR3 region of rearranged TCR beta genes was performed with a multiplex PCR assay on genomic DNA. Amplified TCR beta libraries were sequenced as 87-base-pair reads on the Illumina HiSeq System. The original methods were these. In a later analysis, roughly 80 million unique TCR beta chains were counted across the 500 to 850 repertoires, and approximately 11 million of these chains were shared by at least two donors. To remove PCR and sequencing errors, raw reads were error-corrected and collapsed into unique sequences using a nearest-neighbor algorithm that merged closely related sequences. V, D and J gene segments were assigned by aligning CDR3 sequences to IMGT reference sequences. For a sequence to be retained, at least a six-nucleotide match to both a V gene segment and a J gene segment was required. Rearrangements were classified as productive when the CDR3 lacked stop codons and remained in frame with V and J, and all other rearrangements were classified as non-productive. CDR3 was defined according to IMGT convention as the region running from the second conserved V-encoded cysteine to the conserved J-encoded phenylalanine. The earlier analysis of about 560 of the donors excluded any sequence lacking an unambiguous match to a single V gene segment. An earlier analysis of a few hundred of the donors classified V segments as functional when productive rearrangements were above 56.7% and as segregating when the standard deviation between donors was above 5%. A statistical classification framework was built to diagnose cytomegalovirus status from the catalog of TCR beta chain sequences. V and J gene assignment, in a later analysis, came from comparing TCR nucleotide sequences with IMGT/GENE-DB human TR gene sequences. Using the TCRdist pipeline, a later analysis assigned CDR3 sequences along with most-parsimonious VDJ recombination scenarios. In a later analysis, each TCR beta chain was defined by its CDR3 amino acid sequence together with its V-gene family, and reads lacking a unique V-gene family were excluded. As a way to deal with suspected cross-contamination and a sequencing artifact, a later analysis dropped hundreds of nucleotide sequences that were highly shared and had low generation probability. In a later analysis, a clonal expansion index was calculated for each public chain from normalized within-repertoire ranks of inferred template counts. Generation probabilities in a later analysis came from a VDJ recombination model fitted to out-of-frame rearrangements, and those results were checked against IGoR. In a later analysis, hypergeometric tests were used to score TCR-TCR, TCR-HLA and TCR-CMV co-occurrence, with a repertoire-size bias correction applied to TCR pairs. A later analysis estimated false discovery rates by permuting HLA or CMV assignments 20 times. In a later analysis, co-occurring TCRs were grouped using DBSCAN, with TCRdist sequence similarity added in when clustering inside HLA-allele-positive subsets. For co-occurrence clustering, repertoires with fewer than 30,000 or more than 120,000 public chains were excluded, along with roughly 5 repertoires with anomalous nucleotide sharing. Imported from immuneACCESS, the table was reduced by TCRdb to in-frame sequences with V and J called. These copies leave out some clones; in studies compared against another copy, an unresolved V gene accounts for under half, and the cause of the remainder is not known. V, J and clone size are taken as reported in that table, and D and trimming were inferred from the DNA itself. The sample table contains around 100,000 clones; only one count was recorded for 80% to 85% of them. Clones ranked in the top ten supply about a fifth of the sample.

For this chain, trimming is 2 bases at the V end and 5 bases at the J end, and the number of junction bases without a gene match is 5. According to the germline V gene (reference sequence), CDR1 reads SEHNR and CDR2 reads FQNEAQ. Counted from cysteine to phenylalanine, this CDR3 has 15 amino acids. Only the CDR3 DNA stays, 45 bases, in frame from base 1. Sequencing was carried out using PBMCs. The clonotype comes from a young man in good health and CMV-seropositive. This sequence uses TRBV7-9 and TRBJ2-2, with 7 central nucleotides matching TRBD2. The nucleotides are TGTGCCAGCAGCTTAACCGGGAGGATAACCGGGGAGCTGTTTTTT. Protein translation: CASSLTGRITGELFF.